This TCR beta chain appears in the sequencing data of a study of OX40 agonist ivuxolimab in advanced cancers. Across the whole study: With ivuxolimab, an agonistic anti-OX40 (CD134) antibody, patients were treated. Patient treatment consisted of intravenous ivuxolimab administration every 2 weeks at 0.01 to 10 mg/kg.

Findings of the study overall: At 0.1 to 3.0 mg/kg and by week 6, clonal expansion occurred in CD4+ and CD8+ blood T cells.

The table came from immunoSEQ multiplex PCR; TCRdb's copy has only in-frame clones and leaves some out. The data hold 65,000 to 90,000 clones, with roughly nine tenths observed a single time. With respect to this clone: The antigen is not known.

This TCR was recovered from an adult with an advanced solid tumor such as melanoma, head and neck, liver or kidney cancer. The sequencing used CD4+ or CD8+ T cells sorted from blood, collected in a trial of the OX40 agonist ivuxolimab.

The CDR3 loop reads CASSAGGVFSGANVLTF. The CDR3 DNA follows: TGTGCCAGCAGCGCCGGGGGGGTGTTCTCTGGGGCCAACGTCCTGACTTTC. The J gene is TRBJ2-6, the V gene TRBV5-4, with TRBD2 matching over 8 bases. Per the germline V gene, CDR1 is SGHNT and CDR2 is YYREEE (reference sequence). The CDR3 covers 17 residues. V was clipped by 4 bases and J by 0 bases; unmatched bases: 6.